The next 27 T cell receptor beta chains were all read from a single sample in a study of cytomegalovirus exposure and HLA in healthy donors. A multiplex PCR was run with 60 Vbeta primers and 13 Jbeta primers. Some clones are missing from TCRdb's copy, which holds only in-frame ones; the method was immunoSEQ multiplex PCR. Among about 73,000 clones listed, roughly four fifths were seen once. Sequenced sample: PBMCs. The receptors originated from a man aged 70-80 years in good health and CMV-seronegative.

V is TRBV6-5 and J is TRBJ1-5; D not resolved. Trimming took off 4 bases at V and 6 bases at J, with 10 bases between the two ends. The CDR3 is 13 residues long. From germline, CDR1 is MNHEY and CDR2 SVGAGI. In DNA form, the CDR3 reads TGTGCCAGCAGTTCAGCGGCTACTCAGCCCCAGCATTTT. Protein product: CASSSAATQPQHF.

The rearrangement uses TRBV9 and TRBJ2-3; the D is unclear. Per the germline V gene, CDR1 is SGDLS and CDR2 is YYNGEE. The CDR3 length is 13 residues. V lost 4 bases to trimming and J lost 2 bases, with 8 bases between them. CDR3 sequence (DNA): TGTGCCAGCAGCTCAATCCCCACAGATACGCAGTATTTT. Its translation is CASSSIPTDTQYF.

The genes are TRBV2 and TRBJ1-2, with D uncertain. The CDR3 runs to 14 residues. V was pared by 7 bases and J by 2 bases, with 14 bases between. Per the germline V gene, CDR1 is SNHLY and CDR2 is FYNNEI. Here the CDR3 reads CASTKDTTNYGYTF. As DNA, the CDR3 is TGTGCCAGCACTAAAGACACAACAAACTATGGCTACACCTTC.

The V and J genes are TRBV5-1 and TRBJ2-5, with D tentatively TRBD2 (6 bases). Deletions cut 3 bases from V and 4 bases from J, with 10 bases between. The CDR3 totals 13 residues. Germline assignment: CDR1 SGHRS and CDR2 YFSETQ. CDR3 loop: CASSSQRAETQYF. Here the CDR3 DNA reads TGCGCCAGCAGCTCTCAGCGGGCAGAGACCCAGTACTTC.

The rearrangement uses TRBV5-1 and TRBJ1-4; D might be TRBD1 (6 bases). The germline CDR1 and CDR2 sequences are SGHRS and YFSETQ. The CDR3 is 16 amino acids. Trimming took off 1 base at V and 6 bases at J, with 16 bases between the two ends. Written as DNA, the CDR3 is TGCGCCAGCAGCTTGTCGGGCAGGGGAAGTCATGAAAAACTGTTTTTT. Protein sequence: CASSLSGRGSHEKLFF.

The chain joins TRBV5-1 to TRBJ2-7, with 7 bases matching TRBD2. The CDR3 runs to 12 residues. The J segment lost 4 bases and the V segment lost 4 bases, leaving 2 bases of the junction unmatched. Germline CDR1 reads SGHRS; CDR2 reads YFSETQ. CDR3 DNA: TGCGCCAGCAGCCCGGGACTATACGAGCAGTACTTC. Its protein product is CASSPGLYEQYF.

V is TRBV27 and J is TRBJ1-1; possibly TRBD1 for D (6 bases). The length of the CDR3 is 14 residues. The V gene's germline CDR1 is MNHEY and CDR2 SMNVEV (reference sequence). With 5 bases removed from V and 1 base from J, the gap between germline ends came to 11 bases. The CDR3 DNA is TGTGCCAGCAGTCAGGACAGAAAGAACACTGAAGCTTTCTTT. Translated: CASSQDRKNTEAFF.

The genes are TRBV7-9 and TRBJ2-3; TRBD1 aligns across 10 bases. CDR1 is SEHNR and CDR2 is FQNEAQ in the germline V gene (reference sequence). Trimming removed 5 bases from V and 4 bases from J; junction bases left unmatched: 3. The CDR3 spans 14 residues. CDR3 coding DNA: TGTGCCAGCAGCACGACAGGGGGCGCAGATACGCAGTATTTT. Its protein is CASSTTGGADTQYF.

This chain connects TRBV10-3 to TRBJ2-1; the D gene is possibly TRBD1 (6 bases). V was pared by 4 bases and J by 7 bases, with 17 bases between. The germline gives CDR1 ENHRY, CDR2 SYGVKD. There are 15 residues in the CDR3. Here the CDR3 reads CAISVSQQGTNEQFF. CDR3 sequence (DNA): TGTGCCATCAGTGTGTCGCAGCAGGGGACGAATGAGCAGTTCTTC.

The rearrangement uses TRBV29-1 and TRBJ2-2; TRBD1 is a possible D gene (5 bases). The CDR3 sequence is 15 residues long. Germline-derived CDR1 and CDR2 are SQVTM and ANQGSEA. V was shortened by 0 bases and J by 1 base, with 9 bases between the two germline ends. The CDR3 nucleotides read TGCAGCGTTGAAGACCCCAGGGTGAACACCGGGGAGCTGTTTTTT. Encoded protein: CSVEDPRVNTGELFF.

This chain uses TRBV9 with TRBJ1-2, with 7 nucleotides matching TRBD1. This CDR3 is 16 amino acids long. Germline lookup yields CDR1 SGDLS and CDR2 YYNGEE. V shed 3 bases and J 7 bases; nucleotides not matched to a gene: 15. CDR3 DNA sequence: TGTGCCAGCAGCGCAGATCTGACAGGGCCGCAAGGTGGCTACACCTTC. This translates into CASSADLTGPQGGYTF.

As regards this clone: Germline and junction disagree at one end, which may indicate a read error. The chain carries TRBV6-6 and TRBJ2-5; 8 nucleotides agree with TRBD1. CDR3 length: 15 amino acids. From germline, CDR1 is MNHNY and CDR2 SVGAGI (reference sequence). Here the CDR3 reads CASRYSRTGPETQYF. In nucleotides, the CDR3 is TGTGCCAGCAGATACTCCCGGACAGGGCCAGAGACCCAGTACTTC.

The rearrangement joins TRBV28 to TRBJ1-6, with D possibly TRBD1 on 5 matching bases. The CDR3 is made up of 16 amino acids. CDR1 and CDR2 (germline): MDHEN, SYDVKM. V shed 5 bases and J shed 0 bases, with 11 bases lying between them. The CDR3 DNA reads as TGTGCCAGCAGTCGCGGGGGGGACTCCTATAATTCACCCCTCCACTTT. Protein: CASSRGGDSYNSPLHF.

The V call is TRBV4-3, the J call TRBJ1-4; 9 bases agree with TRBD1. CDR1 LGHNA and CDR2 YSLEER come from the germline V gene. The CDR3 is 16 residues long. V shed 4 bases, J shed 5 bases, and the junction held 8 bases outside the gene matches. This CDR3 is CASSRAAGTGNEKLFF. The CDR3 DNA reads TGCGCCAGCAGCCGAGCAGCCGGGACAGGGAATGAAAAACTGTTTTTT.

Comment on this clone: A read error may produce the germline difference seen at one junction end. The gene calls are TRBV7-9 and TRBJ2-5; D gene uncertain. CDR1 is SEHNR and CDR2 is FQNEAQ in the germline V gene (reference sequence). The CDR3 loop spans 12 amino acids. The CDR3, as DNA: TGTTCCAGCAGCCTTAGTGCAGAGACCCAGTACTTC. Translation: CSSSLSAETQYF.

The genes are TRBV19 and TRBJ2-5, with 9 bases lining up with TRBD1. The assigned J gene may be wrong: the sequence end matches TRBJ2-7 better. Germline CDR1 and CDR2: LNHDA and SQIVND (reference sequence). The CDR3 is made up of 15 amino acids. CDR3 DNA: TGTGCCAGTAGTATAGGGGGGACAGGGACCTACGAGCAGTACTTC. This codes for CASSIGGTGTYEQYF.

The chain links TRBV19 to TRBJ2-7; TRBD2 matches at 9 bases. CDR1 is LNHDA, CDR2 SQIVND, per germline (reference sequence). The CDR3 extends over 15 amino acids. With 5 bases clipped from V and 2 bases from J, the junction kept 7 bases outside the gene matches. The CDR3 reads CASSYSGSGTYEQYF. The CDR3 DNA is TGTGCCAGTAGTTATAGCGGGAGCGGTACCTACGAGCAGTACTTC.

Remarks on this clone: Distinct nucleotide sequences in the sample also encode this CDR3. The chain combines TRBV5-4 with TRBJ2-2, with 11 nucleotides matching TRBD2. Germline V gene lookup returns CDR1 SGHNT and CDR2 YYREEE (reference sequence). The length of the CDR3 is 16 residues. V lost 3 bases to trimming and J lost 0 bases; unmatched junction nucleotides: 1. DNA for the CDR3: TGTGCCAGCAGCTCGGGACTAGCGGCGAACACCGGGGAGCTGTTTTTT. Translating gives CASSSGLAANTGELFF. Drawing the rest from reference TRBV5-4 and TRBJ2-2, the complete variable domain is ETGVTQSPTHLIKTRGQQVTLRCSSQSGHNTVSWYQQALGQGPQFIFQYYREEENGRGNFPPRFSGLQFPNYSSELNVNALELDDSALYLCASSSGLAANTGELFFGEGSRLTVL.

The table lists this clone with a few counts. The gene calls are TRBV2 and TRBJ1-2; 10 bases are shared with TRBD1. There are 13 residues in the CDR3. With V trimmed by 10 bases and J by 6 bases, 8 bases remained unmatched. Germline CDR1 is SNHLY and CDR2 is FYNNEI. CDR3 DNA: TGTGCCACAAGACAGGGGGCAGCTGATGGCTACACCTTC. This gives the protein CATRQGAADGYTF.

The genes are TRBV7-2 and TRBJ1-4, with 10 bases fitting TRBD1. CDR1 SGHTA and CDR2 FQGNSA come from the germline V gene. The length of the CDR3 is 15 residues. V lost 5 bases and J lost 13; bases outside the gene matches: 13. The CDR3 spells CASSLRDRGQTGLFF. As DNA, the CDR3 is TGTGCCAGCAGCCTCCGGGACAGGGGACAAACCGGACTGTTTTTT. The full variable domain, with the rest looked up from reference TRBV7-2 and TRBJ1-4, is GAGVSQSPSNKVTEKGKDVELRCDPISGHTALYWYRQSLGQGLEFLIYFQGNSAPDKSGLPSDRFSAERTGGSVSTLTIQRTQQEDSAVYLCASSLRDRGQTGLFFGSGTQLSVL.

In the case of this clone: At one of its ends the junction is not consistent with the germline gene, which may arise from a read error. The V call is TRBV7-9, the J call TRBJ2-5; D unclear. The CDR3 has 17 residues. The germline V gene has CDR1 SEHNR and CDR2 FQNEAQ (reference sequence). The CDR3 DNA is TGTTCCAGCAGCAGTGGGCGAAACACAGTCCAACAAGAGACCCAGTACTTC. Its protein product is CSSSSGRNTVQQETQYF.

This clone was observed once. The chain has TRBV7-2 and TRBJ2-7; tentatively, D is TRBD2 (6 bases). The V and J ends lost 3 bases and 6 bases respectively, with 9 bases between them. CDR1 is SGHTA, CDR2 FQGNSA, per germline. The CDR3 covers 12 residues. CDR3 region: CASSFAGSEQYF. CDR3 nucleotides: TGTGCCAGCAGCTTTGCGGGGTCCGAGCAGTACTTC.

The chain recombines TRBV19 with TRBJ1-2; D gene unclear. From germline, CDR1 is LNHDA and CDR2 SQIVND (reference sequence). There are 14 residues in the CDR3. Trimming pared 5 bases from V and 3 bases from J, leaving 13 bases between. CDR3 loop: CASSESNEDYGYTF. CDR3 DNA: TGTGCCAGTAGTGAGTCTAATGAGGACTATGGCTACACCTTC.

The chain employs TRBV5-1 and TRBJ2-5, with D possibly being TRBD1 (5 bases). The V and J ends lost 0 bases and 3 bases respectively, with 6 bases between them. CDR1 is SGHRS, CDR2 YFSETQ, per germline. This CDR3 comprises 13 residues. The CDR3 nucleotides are TGCGCCAGCAGCTTGGTAGGGGAAGAGACCCAGTACTTC. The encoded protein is CASSLVGEETQYF.

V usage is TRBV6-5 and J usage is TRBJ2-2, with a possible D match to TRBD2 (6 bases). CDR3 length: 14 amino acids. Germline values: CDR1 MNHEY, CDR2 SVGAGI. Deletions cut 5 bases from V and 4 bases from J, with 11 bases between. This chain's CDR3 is CASSPRGTTGELFF. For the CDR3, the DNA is TGTGCCAGCAGTCCCCGGGGGACCACCGGGGAGCTGTTTTTT.

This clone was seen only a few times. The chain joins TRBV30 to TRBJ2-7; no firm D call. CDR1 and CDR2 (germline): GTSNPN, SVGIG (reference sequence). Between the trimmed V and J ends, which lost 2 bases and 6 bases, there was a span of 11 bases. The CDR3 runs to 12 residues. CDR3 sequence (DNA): TGTGCCTGGAGTTCCCTAGATCGCGAGCAGTACTTC. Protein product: CAWSSLDREQYF.

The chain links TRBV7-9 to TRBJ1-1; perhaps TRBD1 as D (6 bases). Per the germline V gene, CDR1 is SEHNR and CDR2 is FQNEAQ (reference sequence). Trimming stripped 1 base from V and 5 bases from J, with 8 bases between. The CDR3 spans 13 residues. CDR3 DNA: TGTGCCAGCAGCTTAGTCACAGGGACTGAAGCTTTCTTT. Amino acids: CASSLVTGTEAFF.